This TCR beta chain was recorded in a study of blood T cells in healthy people across ages. Study details: With template switching, about one barcoded beta molecule was captured per two T cells. Findings of the study overall: Naive T cell percentage by flow cytometry tracked strongly with beta diversity.

A sample-barcoded 5' primer and a J-beta primer mix were used in a second PCR of roughly 7 to 11 cycles. MiXCR was run by TCRdb on the 5' RACE reads, yielding one entry per CDR3 protein. The repertoire holds 1.5 million to 2 million distinct CDR3 sequences, with about 50% as singletons. No fewer than 7 million PBMCs went into each sample. With V trimmed by 0 bases and J by 1 base, 15 bases remained unmatched. The CDR3 length is 20 residues. Per the germline V gene, CDR1 is MNHEY and CDR2 is SVGEGT. This clonotype was counted a few times. Its antigen is unidentified. Specimen: blood. The clonotype was recovered from a woman in her thirties or forties in good health. The chain has TRBV6-2 or TRBV6-3 and TRBJ2-7; 10 bases line up with TRBD1. DNA of the CDR3: TGTGCCAGCAGTTACTCTCCCGGGACAGGGGTAAAGAAGGGATCCTACGAGCAGTACTTC. This encodes CASSYSPGTGVKKGSYEQYF.